The 10 T cell receptor beta chains below were found in one sample sequenced in a study of human T cells and chemical hapten exposure. Using its own MiXCR run on the RACE reads, TCRdb lists one record per CDR3 protein. The data contain around 350,000 distinct CDR3 sequences, 5% to 6.5% of them seen just once; the ten biggest clones take up around 8.8%. Described time point: pre-sensitization, week 0. Treatment reported: therapeutic diphenylcyclopropenone sensitization with weekly scalp DPC. Source: whole blood, taken in connection with sensitization to the hapten diphenylcyclopropenone (DPC). The receptors were sampled from a woman younger than 35 with alopecia areata. Some clones in this sample may be carry-over from other donors' samples.

The V gene is TRBV6-5, the J gene TRBJ2-3; tentatively, D is TRBD1 (5 bases). This CDR3 comprises 16 residues. CDR1 is MNHEY, CDR2 SVGAGI, per germline. V was cut by 1 base and J by 2 bases, with 13 bases left in between. The CDR3 nucleotides are TGTGCCAGCAGTTACTTGTTGCCAGGGATCACAGATACGCAGTATTTT. Amino acids: CASSYLLPGITDTQYF.

This clonotype has ten or more counts. The V gene is TRBV6-2 or TRBV6-3, the J gene TRBJ1-5; D is possibly TRBD1 (5 bases). Trimming took off 5 bases at V and 0 bases at J, with 17 bases between the two ends. Germline V gene sequence: CDR1 MNHEY, CDR2 SVGEGT. The CDR3 sequence is 17 residues long. The CDR3 DNA reads as TGTGCCAGCAGTCCCTCCCGACAGTCCCATAGCAATCAGCCCCAGCATTTT. It encodes CASSPSRQSHSNQPQHF.

V gene TRBV11-2 combines with J gene TRBJ2-3; D remains unclear. CDR1 and CDR2 (germline): SGHAT, FQNNGV. Trimming shortened V by 1 base and J by 8 bases, and 10 bases separated the two germline ends. The CDR3 is 13 residues long. CDR3 protein: CASSLGLPTTQYF. The CDR3, as DNA: TGTGCCAGCAGCTTAGGGTTACCCACTACGCAGTATTTT.

The rearrangement links TRBV2 to TRBJ1-1; D remains unclear. Germline V gene data show CDR1 as SNHLY and CDR2 as FYNNEI. Trimming removed 4 bases at V and 3 bases at J, with 9 bases between. This CDR3 is built from 13 residues. The CDR3 loop reads CASSGGRYTEAFF. In nucleotides, the CDR3 is TGTGCCAGCAGTGGTGGCCGCTACACTGAAGCTTTCTTT.

This CDR3 is CASKGGTHYTGELFF. The CDR3 DNA follows: TGTGCCAGCAAGGGGGGGACCCACTACACCGGGGAGCTGTTTTTT. The chain joins TRBV11-2 to TRBJ2-2; D possibly corresponds to TRBD2 (7 bases). The V and J ends lost 7 bases and 3 bases respectively, with 15 bases between them. The CDR3 has 15 amino acids. The germline CDR1 and CDR2 sequences are SGHAT and FQNNGV.

V gene TRBV18 combines with J gene TRBJ1-3; no clear D gene. The CDR3 sequence is 13 residues long. With 8 bases removed from V and 4 bases from J, the gap between germline ends came to 12 bases. Germline CDR1 and CDR2: KGHSH and LQKENI. The CDR3 reads CASKPGEGNTIYF. CDR3 in DNA: TGTGCCAGCAAACCGGGAGAAGGAAACACCATATATTTT.

The DNA for the CDR3 is TGTGCCAGCAGCTGGGACGGATCCTACGAGCAGTACTTC. Amino acid sequence: CASSWDGSYEQYF. The J gene is TRBJ2-7, the V gene TRBV5-4; TRBD1 or TRBD2 may be the D gene (5 bases each). The V gene's germline CDR1 is SGHNT and CDR2 YYREEE (reference sequence). V dropped 3 bases and J dropped 1 base, with 8 bases sitting between them. The CDR3 has 13 residues.

The chain combines TRBV4-1 with TRBJ1-5; unclear D gene. Germline CDR1 reads MGHRA; CDR2 reads YSYEKL. This CDR3 has 15 amino acids. V was shortened by 4 bases and J by 1 base, with 11 bases between the two germline ends. The CDR3 nucleotides read TGCGCCAGCAGCCCCCGTTTGCAGAGCAATCAGCCCCAGCATTTT. Protein: CASSPRLQSNQPQHF.

The rearrangement uses TRBV5-1 and TRBJ2-2, with no clear D. Germline CDR1 and CDR2: SGHRS and YFSETQ. CDR3 length: 16 residues. Trimming stripped 2 bases from V and 1 base from J, with 12 bases between. The CDR3 loop is CASSFNPRGNTGELFF. The CDR3 DNA sequence: TGCGCCAGCAGCTTTAATCCCCGAGGGAACACCGGGGAGCTGTTTTTT. Using reference TRBV5-1 and TRBJ2-2 for the parts outside the CDR3, the full variable domain is KAGVTQTPRYLIKTRGQQVTLSCSPISGHRSVSWYQQTPGQGLQFLFEYFSETQRNKGNFPGRFSGRQFSNSRSEMNVSTLELGDSALYLCASSFNPRGNTGELFFGEGSRLTVL.

This clonotype has a handful of counts. The chain employs TRBV18 and TRBJ2-7; D gene uncertain. V lost 2 bases, J lost 9 bases, and 14 bases lay in between. CDR1 and CDR2 from the germline V gene are KGHSH and LQKENI. The CDR3 consists of 13 residues. In DNA form, the CDR3 reads TGTGCCAGCTCACCAGGTGGCATGGACCCGCAGTACTTC. Translated: CASSPGGMDPQYF.